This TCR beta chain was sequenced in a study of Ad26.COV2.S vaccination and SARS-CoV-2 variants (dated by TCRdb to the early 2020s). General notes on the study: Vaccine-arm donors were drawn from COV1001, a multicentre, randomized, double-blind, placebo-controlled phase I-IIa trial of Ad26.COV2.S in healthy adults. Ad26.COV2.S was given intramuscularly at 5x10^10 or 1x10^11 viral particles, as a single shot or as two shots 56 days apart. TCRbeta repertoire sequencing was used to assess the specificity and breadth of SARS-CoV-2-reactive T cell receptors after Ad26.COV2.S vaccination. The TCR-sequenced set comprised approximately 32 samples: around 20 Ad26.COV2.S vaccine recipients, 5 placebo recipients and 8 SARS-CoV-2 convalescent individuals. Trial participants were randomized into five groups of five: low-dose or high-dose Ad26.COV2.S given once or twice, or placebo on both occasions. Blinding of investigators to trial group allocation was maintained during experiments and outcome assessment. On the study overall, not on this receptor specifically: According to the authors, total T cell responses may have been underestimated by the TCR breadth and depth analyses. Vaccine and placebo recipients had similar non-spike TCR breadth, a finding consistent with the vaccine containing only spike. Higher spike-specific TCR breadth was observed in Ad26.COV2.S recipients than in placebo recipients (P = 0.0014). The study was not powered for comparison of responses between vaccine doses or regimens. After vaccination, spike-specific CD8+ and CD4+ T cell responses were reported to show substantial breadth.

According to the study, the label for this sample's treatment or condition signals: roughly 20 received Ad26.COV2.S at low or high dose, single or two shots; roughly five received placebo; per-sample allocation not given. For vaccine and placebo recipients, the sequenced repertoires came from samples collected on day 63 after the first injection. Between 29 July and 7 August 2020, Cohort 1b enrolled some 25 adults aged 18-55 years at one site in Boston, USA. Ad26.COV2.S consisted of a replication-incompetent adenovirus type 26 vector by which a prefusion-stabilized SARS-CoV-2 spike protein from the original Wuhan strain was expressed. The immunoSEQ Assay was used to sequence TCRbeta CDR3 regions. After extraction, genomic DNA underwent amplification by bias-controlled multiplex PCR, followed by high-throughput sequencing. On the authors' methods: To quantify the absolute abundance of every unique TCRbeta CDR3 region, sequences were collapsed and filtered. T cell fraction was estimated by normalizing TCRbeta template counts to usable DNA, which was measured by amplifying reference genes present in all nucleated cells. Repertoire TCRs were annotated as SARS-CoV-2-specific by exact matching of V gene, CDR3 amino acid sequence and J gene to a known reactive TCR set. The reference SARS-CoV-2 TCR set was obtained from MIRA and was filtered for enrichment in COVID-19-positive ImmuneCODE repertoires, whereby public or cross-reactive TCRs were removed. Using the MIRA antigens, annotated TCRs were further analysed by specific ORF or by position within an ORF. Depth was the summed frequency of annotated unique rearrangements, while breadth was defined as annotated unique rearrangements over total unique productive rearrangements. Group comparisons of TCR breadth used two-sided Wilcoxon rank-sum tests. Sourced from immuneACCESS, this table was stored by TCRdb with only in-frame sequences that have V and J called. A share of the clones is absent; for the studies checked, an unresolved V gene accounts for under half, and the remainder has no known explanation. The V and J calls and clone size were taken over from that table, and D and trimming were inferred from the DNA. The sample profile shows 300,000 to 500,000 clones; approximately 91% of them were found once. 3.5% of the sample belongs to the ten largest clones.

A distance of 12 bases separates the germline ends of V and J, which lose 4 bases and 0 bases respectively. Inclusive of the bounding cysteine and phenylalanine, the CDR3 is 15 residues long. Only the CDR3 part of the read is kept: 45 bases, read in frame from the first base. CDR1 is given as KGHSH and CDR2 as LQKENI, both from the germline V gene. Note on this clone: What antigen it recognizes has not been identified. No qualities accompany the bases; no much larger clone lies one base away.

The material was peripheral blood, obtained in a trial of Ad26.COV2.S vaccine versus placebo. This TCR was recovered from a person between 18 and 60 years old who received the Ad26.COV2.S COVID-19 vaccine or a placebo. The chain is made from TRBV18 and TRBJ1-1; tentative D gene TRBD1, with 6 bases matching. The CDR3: CASSLGQNLNTEAFF. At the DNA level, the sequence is TGTGCCAGCTCACTTGGACAGAATTTGAACACTGAAGCTTTCTTT.